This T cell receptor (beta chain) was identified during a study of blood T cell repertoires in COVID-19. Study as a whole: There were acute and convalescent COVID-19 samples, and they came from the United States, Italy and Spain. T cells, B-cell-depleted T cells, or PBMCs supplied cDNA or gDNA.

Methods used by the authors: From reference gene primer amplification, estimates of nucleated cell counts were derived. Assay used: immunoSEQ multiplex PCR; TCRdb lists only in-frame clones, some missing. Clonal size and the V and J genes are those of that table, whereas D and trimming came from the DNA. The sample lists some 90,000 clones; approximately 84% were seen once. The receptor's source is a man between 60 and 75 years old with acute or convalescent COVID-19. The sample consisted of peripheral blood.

The CDR3 sequence: CASSPPIGPGGELFF. The DNA of the CDR3 is TGTGCCAGCTCACCACCGATAGGTCCGGGAGGGGAGCTGTTTTTT. The chain couples TRBV18 to TRBJ2-2; D might be TRBD2 (5 bases). Trimming shortened V by 0 bases and J by 8 bases, and 13 bases separated the two germline ends. The CDR3 spans 15 residues. From germline, CDR1 is KGHSH and CDR2 LQKENI.